This T cell receptor (beta chain) came from a study of PD-1 blockade in classical Hodgkin lymphoma. The study's findings and limits: Reports indicated that newly diagnosed patients had lower baseline TCR diversity than healthy donors did. Initiation of nivolumab under 1 year after ASCT led to exclusion of patients.

As regards this clone: Its target is not known.

Some clones are missing from TCRdb's copy, which holds only in-frame ones; the method was immunoSEQ multiplex PCR. The sample records 64,000 or so clones, more than 90% being singletons. The time point is: cycle 4 day 1 (C4D1), after 6 weeks of nivolumab. Each patient experienced a relapse that followed autologous stem cell transplantation, and brentuximab vedotin exposure varied. Patients' outcomes at their best amounted to complete response, partial response or progressive disease. Looked up from germline, CDR1 is SGHAT and CDR2 is FQDESV (reference sequence). Between the trimmed V and J ends, which lost 4 bases and 0 bases, there was a span of 13 bases. The CDR3 totals 16 residues.

The V call is TRBV11-1, the J call TRBJ2-1, with D uncertain. The source is a human donor with classical Hodgkin lymphoma. This specimen consisted of peripheral blood mononuclear cells (PBMCs), obtained before the fourth cycle of nivolumab. The CDR3 spells CASSSSGRSSYNEQFF. DNA for the CDR3: TGTGCCAGCAGCTCCTCCGGCCGAAGCTCCTACAATGAGCAGTTCTTC.